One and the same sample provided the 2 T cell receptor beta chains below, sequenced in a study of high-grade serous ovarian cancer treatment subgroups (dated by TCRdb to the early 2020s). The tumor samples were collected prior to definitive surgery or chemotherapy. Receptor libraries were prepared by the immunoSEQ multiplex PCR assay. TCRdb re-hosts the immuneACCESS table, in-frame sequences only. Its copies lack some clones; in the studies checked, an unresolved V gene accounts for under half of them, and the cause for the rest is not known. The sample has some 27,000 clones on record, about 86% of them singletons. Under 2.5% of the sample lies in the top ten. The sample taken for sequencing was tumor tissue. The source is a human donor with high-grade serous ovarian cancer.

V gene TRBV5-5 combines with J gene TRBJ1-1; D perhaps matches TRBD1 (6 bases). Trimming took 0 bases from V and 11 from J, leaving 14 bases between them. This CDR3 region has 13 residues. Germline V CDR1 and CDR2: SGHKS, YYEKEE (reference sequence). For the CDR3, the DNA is TGTGCCAGCAGCTTGGATGAAGGGGGTAGGGCTTTCTTT. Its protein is CASSLDEGGRAFF.

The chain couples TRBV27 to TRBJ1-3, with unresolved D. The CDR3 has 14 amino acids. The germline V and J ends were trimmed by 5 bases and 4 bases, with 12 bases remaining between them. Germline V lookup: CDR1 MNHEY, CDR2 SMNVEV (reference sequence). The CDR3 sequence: CASSRAGRGNTIYF. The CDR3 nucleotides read TGTGCCAGCAGTCGGGCTGGTCGGGGAAACACCATATATTTT.